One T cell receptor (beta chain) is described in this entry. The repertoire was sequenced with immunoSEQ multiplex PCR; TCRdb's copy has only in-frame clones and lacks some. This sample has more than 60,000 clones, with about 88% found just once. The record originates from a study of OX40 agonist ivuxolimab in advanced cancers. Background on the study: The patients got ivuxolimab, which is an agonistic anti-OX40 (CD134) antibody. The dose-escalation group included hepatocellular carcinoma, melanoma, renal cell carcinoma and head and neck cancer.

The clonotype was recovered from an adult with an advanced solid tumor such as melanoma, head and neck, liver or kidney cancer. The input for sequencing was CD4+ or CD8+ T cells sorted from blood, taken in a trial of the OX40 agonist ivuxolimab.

The CDR3 spells CASSQQGMGYTF. CDR3 sequence (DNA): TGTGCCAGCAGCCAGCAGGGGATGGGCTACACCTTC. This sequence joins TRBV7-9 and TRBJ1-2; perhaps TRBD1 as D (6 bases). The CDR3 spans 12 residues. The V end lost 5 bases, the J end lost 8 bases, and 12 bases lay between the germline ends. Germline-derived CDR1 and CDR2 are SEHNR and FQNEAQ (reference sequence). The whole variable domain, filled in from reference TRBV7-9 and TRBJ1-2, reads DTGVSQNPRHKITKRGQNVTFRCDPISEHNRLYWYRQTLGQGPEFLTYFQNEAQLEKSRLLSDRFSAERPKGSFSTLEIQRTEQGDSAMYLCASSQQGMGYTFGSGTRLTVV.